Shown below are 9 T cell receptor beta chains from a single sample sequenced in a study of blood T cell repertoires in COVID-19. Measured with immunoSEQ multiplex PCR; TCRdb has only the in-frame clones, and not every one. Of about 210,000 clones listed, approximately 80% are singletons. The sample comprised PBMCs or T cells enriched from blood (not recorded which). The receptors were gathered from a man aged 40-50 years who had recovered from COVID-19.

The rearrangement links TRBV7-9 to TRBJ2-2; D call uncertain. The CDR3 sequence is 16 residues long. Germline V gene lookup returns CDR1 SEHNR and CDR2 FQNEAQ (reference sequence). V lost 1 base, J lost 4 bases, and 13 bases lay in between. In DNA, the CDR3 is TGTGCCAGCAGCTTAGTTCGCGGTTCGGGCACCGGGGAGCTGTTTTTT. Encoded protein: CASSLVRGSGTGELFF.

V usage is TRBV5-4 and J usage is TRBJ2-4; possible D gene TRBD1, 7 bases. Per germline, CDR1 SGHNT and CDR2 YYREEE (reference sequence). The V gene lost 4 bases and the J gene lost 0 bases, with 17 bases spanning the gap. The CDR3 loop spans 17 amino acids. As DNA, the CDR3 is TGTGCCAGCAGCCCAGCGACAGGGCGGGGAGCCAAAAACATTCAGTACTTC. It encodes CASSPATGRGAKNIQYF.

This clone was seen once. V usage is TRBV3-1 (or the pseudogene TRBV3-2) and J usage is TRBJ1-5; D is unresolved. Germline V gives CDR1 LGHDT, CDR2 YNNKEL (reference sequence). This CDR3 spans 15 amino acids. Trimming shortened V by 1 base and J by 1 base, and 8 bases separated the two germline ends. CDR3 DNA sequence: TGTGCCAGCAGCCAAGGGGCCATCAGCAATCAGCCCCAGCATTTT. Translating gives CASSQGAISNQPQHF.

This clone was seen only a few times. The CDR3 region is CASSSRTSGTDTQYF. The CDR3 DNA is TGTGCCAGCAGCTCCCGGACTAGCGGCACAGATACGCAGTATTTT. The chain recombines TRBV7-6 with TRBJ2-3; 9 nucleotides align to TRBD2. CDR3 length: 15 amino acids. Germline V gene data show CDR1 as SGHVS and CDR2 as FNYEAQ. J lost 1 base, V lost 4 bases, and 3 bases had no gene match. Full variable domain (rest looked up from reference TRBV7-6 and TRBJ2-3): GAGVSQSPRYKVTKRGQDVALRCDPISGHVSLYWYRQALGQGPEFLTYFNYEAQQDKSGLPNDRFSAERPEGSISTLTIQRTEQRDSAMYRCASSSRTSGTDTQYFGPGTRLTVL.

This chain joins TRBV30 and TRBJ1-1, with D possibly being TRBD1 (6 bases). The V end lost 3 bases, the J end lost 0 bases, and 14 bases lay between the germline ends. From germline, CDR1 is GTSNPN and CDR2 SVGIG (reference sequence). The CDR3 runs 15 residues. The CDR3 region is CAWSTLQGMNTEAFF. In nucleotides, the CDR3 is TGTGCCTGGAGCACCTTACAGGGAATGAACACTGAAGCTTTCTTT.

This chain connects TRBV7-9 to TRBJ2-7; D perhaps matches TRBD2 (5 bases). Germline V lookup: CDR1 SEHNR, CDR2 FQNEAQ (reference sequence). CDR3 size: 14 residues. Trimming stripped 5 bases from V and 6 bases from J, with 17 bases between. The CDR3 bases are TGTGCCAGCAGCCCTATTACCCCAGGAGGCGAGCAGTACTTC. It codes for CASSPITPGGEQYF.

The V gene is TRBV7-9, the J gene TRBJ2-2; D perhaps matches TRBD2 (6 bases). The CDR3 runs 16 residues. V was trimmed by 4 bases and J by 2 bases, leaving 14 bases between them. Germline V gives CDR1 SEHNR, CDR2 FQNEAQ (reference sequence). Written as DNA, the CDR3 is TGTGCCAGCAGCTCCGCGGGGACTGTAAACACCGGGGAGCTGTTTTTT. This sequence encodes CASSSAGTVNTGELFF.

The chain carries TRBV12-3 or TRBV12-4 and TRBJ2-2, with a weak D call TRBD1 (6 bases). This CDR3 region has 13 residues. Deletions cut 3 bases from V and 5 bases from J, with 7 bases between. The CDR3, as DNA: TGTGCCAGCAGTTTCAGGGGAACCGGGGAGCTGTTTTTT. Its protein product is CASSFRGTGELFF.

This chain links TRBV7-9 with TRBJ2-1, with D possibly TRBD1 on 5 matching bases. Germline V CDR1 and CDR2: SEHNR, FQNEAQ (reference sequence). The CDR3 is made up of 14 amino acids. V was cut by 1 base and J by 5 bases, with 9 bases left in between. The CDR3 bases are TGTGCCAGCAGCTTAGATACAGGCCACAATGAGCAGTTCTTC. It is translated as CASSLDTGHNEQFF.